One and the same sample provided the 3 T cell receptor beta chains below, sequenced in a study of blood T cell repertoires in COVID-19. Only in-frame clones appear in the TCRdb table, and some are missing; sequencing was by immunoSEQ multiplex PCR. The sample contains roughly 120,000 clones, over 60% of which appear only once. The sequenced sample was peripheral blood. The source is a woman aged 80 or over with acute or convalescent COVID-19.

This clone was found a few times. The genes are TRBV4-3 and TRBJ2-2, with a tentative D call TRBD2 (6 bases). Trimming took 0 bases from V and 0 from J, leaving 14 bases between them. This CDR3 has 18 residues. Germline V lookup: CDR1 LGHNA, CDR2 YSLEER. The CDR3 region is CASSQEPGGNANTGELFF. For the CDR3, the DNA is TGCGCCAGCAGCCAAGAGCCCGGGGGAAACGCGAACACCGGGGAGCTGTTTTTT.

This clone was found a few times. DNA for the CDR3: TGTGCCAGCAGCTTACCTGGGGAGCTGTTTTTT. Translation: CASSLPGELFF. The gene calls are TRBV7-2 and TRBJ2-2; D call uncertain. The V and J ends lost 2 bases and 8 bases respectively, with 3 bases between them. This CDR3 has 11 amino acids. CDR1 SGHTA and CDR2 FQGNSA come from the germline V gene.

The genes are TRBV7-2 and TRBJ2-1; weak D call: TRBD2 (5 bases). This CDR3 is 17 amino acids long. The V gene lost 0 bases and the J gene lost 6 bases, with 18 bases spanning the gap. Looked up from germline, CDR1 is SGHTA and CDR2 is FQGNSA. CDR3 sequence reads: CASSLALGPAAFNEQFF. The CDR3 DNA reads TGTGCCAGCAGCTTAGCCCTCGGGCCAGCGGCCTTCAATGAGCAGTTCTTC.